The rows below give T cell receptor beta chains drawn from one sample of a study of blood T cell repertoires in COVID-19. Data came from immunoSEQ multiplex PCR; TCRdb stores just in-frame clones and leaves some out. The sample lists 210,000 or so clones, roughly 80% occurring once. Specimen: peripheral blood. These TCRs come from a woman of 80 years or more with acute or convalescent COVID-19. CDR3s include the opening cysteine and the closing phenylalanine or tryptophan. The D gene is left open where the match is weak. Where a row states a size, it is once, few, many or the class of an expanded clone; other rows omit it.

cdr3_nt: TGCGCCAGCAGCTTGACGCAGGGTCCAGATACGCAGTATTTT
cdr3_aa: CASSLTQGPDTQYF
v_call: TRBV5-1
clone_size: -
d_call: -
j_call: TRBJ2-3

cdr3_nt: TGCGCCAGCAGCCAAGAGGGACTAGCGGTCCTCTCTGGGGCCAACGTCCTGACTTTC
cdr3_aa: CASSQEGLAVLSGANVLTF
v_call: TRBV4-1
clone_size: -
d_call: TRBD2
j_call: TRBJ2-6

cdr3_nt: TGTGCCAGCTCACCATCAGGAGGGAATGAAAAACTGTTTTTT
cdr3_aa: CASSPSGGNEKLFF
v_call: TRBV18
clone_size: once
d_call: -
j_call: TRBJ1-4

cdr3_nt: TGCGCCAGCAGTGAGTCGGGGAGCGGGAGGGCCTTAAATGAGCAGTTCTTC
cdr3_aa: CASSESGSGRALNEQFF
v_call: TRBV10-2
clone_size: -
d_call: TRBD2
j_call: TRBJ2-1

cdr3_nt: TGTGCCAGCAGCCCACAGGGTTTCTATGGCTACACCTTC
cdr3_aa: CASSPQGFYGYTF
v_call: TRBV11-3
clone_size: -
d_call: -
j_call: TRBJ1-2

cdr3_nt: TGTGCCAGCGGAGCAGGGGCGAACACTGAAGCTTTCTTT
cdr3_aa: CASGAGANTEAFF
v_call: TRBV28
clone_size: few
d_call: -
j_call: TRBJ1-1

cdr3_nt: TGTGCCAGTAGAACCCAATCCGGGACCGGGGAGCTGTTTTTT
cdr3_aa: CASRTQSGTGELFF
v_call: TRBV19
clone_size: -
d_call: -
j_call: TRBJ2-2

cdr3_nt: TGTGCCAGCAGTCCTCGGACAGCTTACTCCTACAATGAGCAGTTCTTC
cdr3_aa: CASSPRTAYSYNEQFF
v_call: TRBV27
clone_size: -
d_call: -
j_call: TRBJ2-1

cdr3_nt: TGCGCCAGCAGCTCAACCGGGACAGGGGGAATAGGTTCACCCCTCCACTTT
cdr3_aa: CASSSTGTGGIGSPLHF
v_call: TRBV5-1
clone_size: -
d_call: TRBD1
j_call: TRBJ1-6

cdr3_nt: TGTGCCTGGACGGACAGGGAGACTGAAGCTTTCTTT
cdr3_aa: CAWTDRETEAFF
v_call: TRBV30
clone_size: -
d_call: TRBD1
j_call: TRBJ1-1

cdr3_nt: TGTGCCAGCAGTTACGGGGGGGGAGAGGTTAGCGGCCAGTACTTC
cdr3_aa: CASSYGGGEVSGQYF
v_call: TRBV6-5
clone_size: -
d_call: TRBD2
j_call: TRBJ2-5

cdr3_nt: TGCGCCAGCAGCCCCGAGAGCCTAAATGAAAAACTGTTTTTT
cdr3_aa: CASSPESLNEKLFF
v_call: TRBV4-1
clone_size: once
d_call: -
j_call: TRBJ1-4

cdr3_nt: TGTGCCAGCAGCCAATTGACAGGGGGCGGTGAGCAGTACTTC
cdr3_aa: CASSQLTGGGEQYF
v_call: TRBV14
clone_size: once
d_call: TRBD1
j_call: TRBJ2-7

cdr3_nt: TGTGCCATCAGTACTATGGGACAGGGGGCTTCGAATACGCAGTATTTT
cdr3_aa: CAISTMGQGASNTQYF
v_call: TRBV10-3
clone_size: once
d_call: TRBD1
j_call: TRBJ2-3

cdr3_nt: TGTGCCAGCAGCTTAAGGGAGGGGGTAAGCAATGAGCAGTTCTTC
cdr3_aa: CASSLREGVSNEQFF
v_call: TRBV11-3
clone_size: -
d_call: -
j_call: TRBJ2-1

cdr3_nt: TGCGCCAGCAGCTTGGCGGGACAGGGGGCGAACACTGAAGCTTTCTTT
cdr3_aa: CASSLAGQGANTEAFF
v_call: TRBV5-1
clone_size: -
d_call: TRBD1
j_call: TRBJ1-1

cdr3_nt: TGTGCCAGCAGCCAAGGGACTAGCGGGAGCACCCAGTACTTC
cdr3_aa: CASSQGTSGSTQYF
v_call: TRBV6-2/TRBV6-3
clone_size: -
d_call: TRBD2
j_call: TRBJ2-5

cdr3_nt: TGTGCCAGCAGGAGGACAGCAAATGAAAAACTGTTTTTT
cdr3_aa: CASRRTANEKLFF
v_call: TRBV5-6
clone_size: -
d_call: -
j_call: TRBJ1-4

cdr3_nt: TGTGCCAGTAGTCCCCGGGACAGGGCGCGTACCAGCTCCTATAATTCACCCCTCCACTTT
cdr3_aa: CASSPRDRARTSSYNSPLHF
v_call: TRBV19
clone_size: -
d_call: TRBD1
j_call: TRBJ1-6

cdr3_nt: TGTGCCAGCAGCCTACAAGCAGGGGGCGTAATAGGGTACACAGATACGCAGTATTTT
cdr3_aa: CASSLQAGGVIGYTDTQYF
v_call: TRBV9
clone_size: once
d_call: TRBD1
j_call: TRBJ2-3

cdr3_nt: TGCGCCAGCAGCTTGGCCGCGGGGACTAGCGAGGGGGAGCAGTTCTTC
cdr3_aa: CASSLAAGTSEGEQFF
v_call: TRBV5-1
clone_size: -
d_call: TRBD2
j_call: TRBJ2-1

cdr3_nt: TGTGCCAGCAGCTTAGATTCGTTTCGTAGCGGGGTTTCCTACGAGCAGTACTTC
cdr3_aa: CASSLDSFRSGVSYEQYF
v_call: TRBV11-3
clone_size: -
d_call: TRBD2
j_call: TRBJ2-7

cdr3_nt: TGTGCCAGCAGTTTATCAAGGACAGTGAACACTGAAGCTTTCTTT
cdr3_aa: CASSLSRTVNTEAFF
v_call: TRBV28
clone_size: few
d_call: -
j_call: TRBJ1-1

cdr3_nt: TGTGCCAGCAGTTGGCGGGGGGAAGAGACCCAGTACTTC
cdr3_aa: CASSWRGEETQYF
v_call: TRBV2
clone_size: -
d_call: TRBD2
j_call: TRBJ2-5